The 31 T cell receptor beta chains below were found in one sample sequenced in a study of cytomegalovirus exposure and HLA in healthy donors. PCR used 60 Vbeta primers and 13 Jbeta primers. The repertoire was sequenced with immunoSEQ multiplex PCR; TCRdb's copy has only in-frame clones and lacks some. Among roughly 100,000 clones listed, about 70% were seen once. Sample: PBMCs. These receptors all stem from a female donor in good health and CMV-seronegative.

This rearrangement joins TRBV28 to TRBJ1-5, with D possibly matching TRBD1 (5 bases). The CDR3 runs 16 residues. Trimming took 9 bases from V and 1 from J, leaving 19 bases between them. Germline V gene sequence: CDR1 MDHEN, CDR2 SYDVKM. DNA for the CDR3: TGTGCCAGTCGAACAAGGGTAAGGGGAAGCAATCAGCCCCAGCATTTT. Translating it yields CASRTRVRGSNQPQHF. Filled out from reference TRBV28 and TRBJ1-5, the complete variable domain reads DVKVTQSSRYLVKRTGEKVFLECVQDMDHENMFWYRQDPGLGLRLIYFSYDVKMKEKGDIPEGYSVSREKKERFSLILESASTNQTSMYLCASRTRVRGSNQPQHFGDGTRLSIL.

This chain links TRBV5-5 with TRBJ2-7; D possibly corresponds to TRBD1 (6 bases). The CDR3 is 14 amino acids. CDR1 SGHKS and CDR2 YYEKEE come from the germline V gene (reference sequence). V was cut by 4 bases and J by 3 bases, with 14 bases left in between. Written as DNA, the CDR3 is TGTGCCAGCAGCATTACAGGGATCGACTACGAGCAGTACTTC. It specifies CASSITGIDYEQYF.

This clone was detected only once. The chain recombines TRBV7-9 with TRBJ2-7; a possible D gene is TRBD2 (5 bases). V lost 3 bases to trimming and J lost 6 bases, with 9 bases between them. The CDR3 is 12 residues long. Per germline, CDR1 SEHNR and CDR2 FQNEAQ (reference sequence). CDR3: CASSLTGVEQYF. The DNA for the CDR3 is TGTGCCAGCAGCTTGACCGGGGTCGAGCAGTACTTC.

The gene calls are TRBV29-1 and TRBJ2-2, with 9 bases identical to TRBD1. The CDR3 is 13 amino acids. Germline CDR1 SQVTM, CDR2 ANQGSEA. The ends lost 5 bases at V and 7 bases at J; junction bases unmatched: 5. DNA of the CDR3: TGCAGCGTTTTGAGGACAGGGGTCGGGGAGCTGTTTTTT. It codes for CSVLRTGVGELFF.

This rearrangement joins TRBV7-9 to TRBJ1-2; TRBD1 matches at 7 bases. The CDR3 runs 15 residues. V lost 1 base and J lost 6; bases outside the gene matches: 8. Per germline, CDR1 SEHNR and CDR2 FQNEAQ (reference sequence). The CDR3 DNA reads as TGTGCCAGCAGCTTAGAGGGGGCGCGGCTGAATGGCTACACCTTC. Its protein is CASSLEGARLNGYTF.

CDR3 DNA: TGCGCCAGCAGTGACACCAGGGGGAGGTCCTATGGCTACACCTTC. Amino acid sequence: CASSDTRGRSYGYTF. The V and J genes are TRBV10-2 and TRBJ1-2; 7 bases fit TRBD1. Trimming removed 3 bases from V and 4 bases from J; junction bases left unmatched: 8. CDR1 and CDR2 (germline): WSHSY, SAAADI. CDR3 length: 15 amino acids.

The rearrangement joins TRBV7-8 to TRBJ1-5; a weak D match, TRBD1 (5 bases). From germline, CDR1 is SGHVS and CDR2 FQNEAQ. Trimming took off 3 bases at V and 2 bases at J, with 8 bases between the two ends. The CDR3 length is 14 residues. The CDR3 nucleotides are TGTGCCAGCAGCTTTACAGGTCGCAATCAGCCCCAGCATTTT. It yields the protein CASSFTGRNQPQHF.

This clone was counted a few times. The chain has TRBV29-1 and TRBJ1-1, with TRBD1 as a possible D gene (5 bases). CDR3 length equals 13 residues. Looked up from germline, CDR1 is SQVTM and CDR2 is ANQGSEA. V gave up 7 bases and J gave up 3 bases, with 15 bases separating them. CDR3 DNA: TGCAGCGCCCGGCGGGACTATGACACTGAAGCTTTCTTT. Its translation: CSARRDYDTEAFF.

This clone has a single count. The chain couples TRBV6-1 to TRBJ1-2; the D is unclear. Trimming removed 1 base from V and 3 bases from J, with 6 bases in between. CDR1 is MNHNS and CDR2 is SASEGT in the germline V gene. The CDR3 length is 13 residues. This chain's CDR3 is CASSEGVDYGYTF. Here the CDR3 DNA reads TGTGCCAGCAGTGAAGGCGTTGACTATGGCTACACCTTC.

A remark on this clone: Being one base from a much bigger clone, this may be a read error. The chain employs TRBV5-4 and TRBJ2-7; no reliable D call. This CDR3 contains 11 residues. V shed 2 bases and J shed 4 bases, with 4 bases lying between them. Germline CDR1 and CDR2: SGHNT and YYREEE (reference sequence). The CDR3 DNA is TGTGCCAGCAGCTTCGGGTACGAGCAGTACTTC. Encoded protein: CASSFGYEQYF.

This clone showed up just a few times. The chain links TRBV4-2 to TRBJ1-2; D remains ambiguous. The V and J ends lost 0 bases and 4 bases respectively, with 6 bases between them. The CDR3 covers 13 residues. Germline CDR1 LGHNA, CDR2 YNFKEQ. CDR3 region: CASSQEGSYGYTF. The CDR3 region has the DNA TGTGCCAGCAGCCAAGAGGGGAGCTATGGCTACACCTTC.

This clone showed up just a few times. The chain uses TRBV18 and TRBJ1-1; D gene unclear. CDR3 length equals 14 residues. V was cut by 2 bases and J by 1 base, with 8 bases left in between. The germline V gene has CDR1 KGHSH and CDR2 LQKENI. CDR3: CASSPARSNTEAFF. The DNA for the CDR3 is TGTGCCAGCTCACCAGCGAGATCGAACACTGAAGCTTTCTTT.

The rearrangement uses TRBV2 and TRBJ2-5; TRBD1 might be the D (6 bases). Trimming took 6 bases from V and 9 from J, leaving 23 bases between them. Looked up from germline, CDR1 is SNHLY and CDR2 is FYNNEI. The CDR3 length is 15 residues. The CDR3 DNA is TGTGCCAGCAGGGTCGGCAGGGGCCAAACTGGGGCCCAGTACTTC. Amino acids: CASRVGRGQTGAQYF.

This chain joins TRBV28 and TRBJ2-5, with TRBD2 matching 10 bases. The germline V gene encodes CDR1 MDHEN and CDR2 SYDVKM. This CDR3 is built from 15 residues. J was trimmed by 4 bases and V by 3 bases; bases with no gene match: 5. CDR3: CASSLGLAGVETQYF. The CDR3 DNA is TGTGCCAGCAGTTTGGGGCTAGCGGGAGTAGAGACCCAGTACTTC.

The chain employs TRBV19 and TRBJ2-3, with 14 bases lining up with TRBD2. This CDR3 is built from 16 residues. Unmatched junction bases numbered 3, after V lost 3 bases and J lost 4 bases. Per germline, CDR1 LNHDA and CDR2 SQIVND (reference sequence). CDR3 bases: TGTGCCAGTAGTATGGGGACTAGCGGGAGATCAGATACGCAGTATTTT. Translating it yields CASSMGTSGRSDTQYF.

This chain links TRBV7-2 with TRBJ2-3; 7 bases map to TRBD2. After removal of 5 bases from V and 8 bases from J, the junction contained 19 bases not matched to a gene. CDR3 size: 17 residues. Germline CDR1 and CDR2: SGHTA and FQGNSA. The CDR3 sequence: CASSTRDYSRGPTTQYF. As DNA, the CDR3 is TGTGCCAGCAGCACACGGGACTATTCCCGTGGTCCTACTACGCAGTATTTT.

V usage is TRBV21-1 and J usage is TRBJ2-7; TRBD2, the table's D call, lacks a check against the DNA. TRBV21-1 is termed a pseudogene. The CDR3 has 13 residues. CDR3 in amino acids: CASSTDGGYEQYF. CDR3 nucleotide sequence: TGTGCCAGCAGCACGGACGGAGGCTACGAGCAGTACTTC.

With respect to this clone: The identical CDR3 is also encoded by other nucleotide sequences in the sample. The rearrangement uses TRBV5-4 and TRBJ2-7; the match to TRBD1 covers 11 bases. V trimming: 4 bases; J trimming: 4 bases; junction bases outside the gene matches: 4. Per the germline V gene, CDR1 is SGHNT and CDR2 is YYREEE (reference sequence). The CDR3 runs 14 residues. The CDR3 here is CASSLGQGGYEQYF. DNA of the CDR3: TGTGCCAGCAGCCTGGGACAGGGGGGGTACGAGCAGTACTTC.

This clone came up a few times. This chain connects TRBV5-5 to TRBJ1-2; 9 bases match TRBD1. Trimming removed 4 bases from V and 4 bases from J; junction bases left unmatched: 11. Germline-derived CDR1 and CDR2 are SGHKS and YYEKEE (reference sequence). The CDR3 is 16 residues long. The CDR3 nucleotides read TGTGCCAGCAGCGCGGTAAGGACAGGGGTCGGCTATGGCTACACCTTC. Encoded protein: CASSAVRTGVGYGYTF.

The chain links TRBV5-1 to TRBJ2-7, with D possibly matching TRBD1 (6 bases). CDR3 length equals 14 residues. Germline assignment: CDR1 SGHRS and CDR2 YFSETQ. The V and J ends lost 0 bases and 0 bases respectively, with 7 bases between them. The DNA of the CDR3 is TGCGCCAGCAGCTTGGAGGGACACTCCTACGAGCAGTACTTC. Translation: CASSLEGHSYEQYF.

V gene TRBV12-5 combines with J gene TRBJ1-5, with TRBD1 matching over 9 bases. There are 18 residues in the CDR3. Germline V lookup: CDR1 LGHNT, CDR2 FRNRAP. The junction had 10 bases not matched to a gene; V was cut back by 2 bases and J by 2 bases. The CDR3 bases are TGTGCTAGTGGTTTGTTCCTGACAGGGGGTGGGGGCAATCAGCCCCAGCATTTT. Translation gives CASGLFLTGGGGNQPQHF.

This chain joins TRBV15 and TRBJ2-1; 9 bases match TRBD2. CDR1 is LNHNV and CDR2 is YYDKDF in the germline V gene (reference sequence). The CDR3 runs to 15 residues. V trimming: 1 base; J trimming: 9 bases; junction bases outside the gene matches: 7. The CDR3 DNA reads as TGTGCCACCAGCAGAGGAGGTAGCGGGAGCGGTGAGCAGTTCTTC. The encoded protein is CATSRGGSGSGEQFF.

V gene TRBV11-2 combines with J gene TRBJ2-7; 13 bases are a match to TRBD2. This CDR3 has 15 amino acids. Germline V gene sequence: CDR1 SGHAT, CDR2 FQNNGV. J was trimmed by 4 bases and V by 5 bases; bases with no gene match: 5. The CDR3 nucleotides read TGTGCCAGCAGCCCCAGGACTAGCGGGAGTTACGAGCAGTACTTC. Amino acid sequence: CASSPRTSGSYEQYF.

The CDR3 protein is CASSLTNTEAFF. The DNA of the CDR3 is TGTGCCAGCAGCTTAACAAACACTGAAGCTTTCTTT. The V gene is TRBV7-9, the J gene TRBJ1-1; the D is unclear. CDR1 is SEHNR, CDR2 FQNEAQ, per germline (reference sequence). Trimming took 2 bases from V and 2 from J, leaving 3 bases between them. This CDR3 spans 12 amino acids.

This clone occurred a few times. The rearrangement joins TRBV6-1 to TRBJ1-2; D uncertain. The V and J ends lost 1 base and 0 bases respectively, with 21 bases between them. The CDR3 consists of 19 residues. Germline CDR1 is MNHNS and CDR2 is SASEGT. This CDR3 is CASSEGVWRKEKANYGYTF. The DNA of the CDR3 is TGTGCCAGCAGTGAAGGGGTGTGGAGAAAGGAGAAAGCTAACTATGGCTACACCTTC.

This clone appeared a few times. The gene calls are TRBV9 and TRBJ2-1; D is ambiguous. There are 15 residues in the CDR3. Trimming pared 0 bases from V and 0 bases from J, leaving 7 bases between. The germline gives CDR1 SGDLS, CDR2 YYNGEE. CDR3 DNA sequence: TGTGCCAGCAGCGTAGAGAAGAGCTCCTACAATGAGCAGTTCTTC. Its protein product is CASSVEKSSYNEQFF.

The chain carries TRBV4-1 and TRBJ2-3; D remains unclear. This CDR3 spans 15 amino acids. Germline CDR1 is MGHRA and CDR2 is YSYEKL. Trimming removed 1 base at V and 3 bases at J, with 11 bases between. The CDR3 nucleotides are TGCGCCAGCAGCCAAGTGACGGAGCGAACAGATACGCAGTATTTT. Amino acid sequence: CASSQVTERTDTQYF.

Here the CDR3 DNA reads TGTGCCAGCAGGGGACCGAACAGGGATCAGCCCCAGCATTTT. This translates into CASRGPNRDQPQHF. V is TRBV2 and J is TRBJ1-5, with a possible D match to TRBD1 (6 bases). The CDR3 is made up of 14 amino acids. V lost 6 bases to trimming and J lost 5 bases, with 14 bases between them. Germline CDR1 reads SNHLY; CDR2 reads FYNNEI.

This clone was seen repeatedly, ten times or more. The CDR3 spells CASSSSANRGNSGANVLTF. The CDR3 region has the DNA TGTGCCAGCAGCTCCTCGGCCAACAGGGGCAACTCTGGGGCCAACGTCCTGACTTTC. The V gene is TRBV7-9, the J gene TRBJ2-6, with 7 bases identical to TRBD1. The CDR3 contains 19 residues. Germline trimming cut 4 bases from V and 0 bases from J; bases unmatched to any gene: 12. Germline assignment: CDR1 SEHNR and CDR2 FQNEAQ (reference sequence).

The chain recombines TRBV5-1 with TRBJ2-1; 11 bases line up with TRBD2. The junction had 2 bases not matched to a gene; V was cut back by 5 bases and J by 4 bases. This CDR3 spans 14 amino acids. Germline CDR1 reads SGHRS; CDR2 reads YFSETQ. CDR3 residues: CASRGTSGYNEQFF. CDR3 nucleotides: TGCGCCAGCAGAGGGACTAGCGGTTACAATGAGCAGTTCTTC.

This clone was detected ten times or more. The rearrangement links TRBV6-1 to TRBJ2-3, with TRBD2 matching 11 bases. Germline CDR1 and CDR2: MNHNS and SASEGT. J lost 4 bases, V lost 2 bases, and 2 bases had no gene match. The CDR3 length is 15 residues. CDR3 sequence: CASSEQLAGADTQYF. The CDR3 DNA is TGTGCCAGCAGTGAACAACTAGCGGGAGCAGATACGCAGTATTTT.